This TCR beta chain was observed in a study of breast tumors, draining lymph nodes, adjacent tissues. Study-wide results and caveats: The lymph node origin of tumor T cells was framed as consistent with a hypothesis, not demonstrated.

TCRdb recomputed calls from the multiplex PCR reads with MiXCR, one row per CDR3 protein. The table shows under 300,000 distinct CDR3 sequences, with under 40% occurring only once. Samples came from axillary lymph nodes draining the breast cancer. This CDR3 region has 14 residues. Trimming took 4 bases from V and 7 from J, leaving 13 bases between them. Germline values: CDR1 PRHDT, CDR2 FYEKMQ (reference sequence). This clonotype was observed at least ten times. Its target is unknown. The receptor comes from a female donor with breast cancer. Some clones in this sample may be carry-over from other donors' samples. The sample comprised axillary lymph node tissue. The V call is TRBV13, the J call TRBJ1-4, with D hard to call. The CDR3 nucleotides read TGTGCCAGCAGCTCGAGGGAGTTCGGTGAAAAACTGTTTTTT. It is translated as CASSSREFGEKLFF.